This T cell receptor beta chain emerged from a study of shared clonotypes between healthy human individuals. Germline assignment: CDR1 SGHVS and CDR2 FNYEAQ. The CDR3 has 15 amino acids. Losses at the gene ends were 5 bases for V and 2 bases for J; bases not matched to a gene: 7. Sequencing used immunoSEQ multiplex PCR; TCRdb keeps in-frame clones, though not all of them. Counted here are 2,100,000 or so clones, around 95% occurring once; the ten biggest clones make up more than 0.1%. This rearrangement joins TRBV7-6 to TRBJ2-7, with TRBD1 matching 9 bases. The material sequenced was naive CD4+ T cells sorted from blood. The subset is: CD45RA+ positively selected. The sequence was obtained from a man aged 18 to 35 in good health. This CDR3 is CASSPHTGGTYEQYF. CDR3 DNA: TGTGCCAGCAGCCCCCACACAGGGGGCACCTACGAGCAGTACTTC.